This is a list of T cell receptor beta chains from one sample in a study of a mutant IDH1 vaccine in newly diagnosed glioma. Libraries were prepared by immunoSEQ multiplex PCR; TCRdb keeps only in-frame clonotypes and omits some of them. In the table there are tens of thousands of clones, 82% of which are singletons. For these receptors, no antigen is known. Sequenced here: PBMCs, sampled from a glioma patient whose treatment included an IDH1 peptide vaccine. These receptors originate from a man between 18 and 29 years old with glioma. Some clones in this sample may be carry-over from other donors' samples. Both conserved end residues are part of each CDR3. Each record gives: V gene, clone size, D gene, J gene, CDR3 protein, CDR3 DNA. The D gene is left open where the match is weak. Size is stated for part of the rows, as once, few or many counts, or as a class when the clone is expanded.

v_call: TRBV19
clone_size: -
d_call: TRBD2
j_call: TRBJ2-7
cdr3_aa: CASTTGGQIFHEQYF
cdr3_nt: TGTGCCAGTACAACGGGGGGGCAAATATTCCACGAGCAGTACTTC

v_call: TRBV18
clone_size: -
d_call: TRBD1
j_call: TRBJ2-7
cdr3_aa: CASSPLGDRPQRSSEQYF
cdr3_nt: TGTGCCAGCTCACCATTAGGGGACAGGCCGCAACGATCCTCCGAGCAGTACTTC

v_call: TRBV11-2
clone_size: -
d_call: -
j_call: TRBJ1-1
cdr3_aa: CASTIDGMNTEAFF
cdr3_nt: TGTGCCAGCACCATTGACGGCATGAACACTGAAGCTTTCTTT

v_call: TRBV4-3
clone_size: -
d_call: -
j_call: TRBJ1-1
cdr3_aa: CASCAGTSTEAFF
cdr3_nt: TGCGCCAGCTGCGCCGGGACGAGCACTGAAGCTTTCTTT

v_call: TRBV4-3
clone_size: -
d_call: -
j_call: TRBJ2-5
cdr3_aa: CASSQESQGLGQETQYF
cdr3_nt: TGCGCCAGCAGCCAAGAGTCGCAGGGGCTAGGACAGGAGACCCAGTACTTC

v_call: TRBV19
clone_size: -
d_call: TRBD1
j_call: TRBJ1-1
cdr3_aa: CASSLQGANTEAFF
cdr3_nt: TGTGCCAGTAGCCTACAGGGGGCTAACACTGAAGCTTTCTTT

v_call: TRBV29-1
clone_size: -
d_call: TRBD1
j_call: TRBJ1-2
cdr3_aa: CSVEDRGNYGYTF
cdr3_nt: TGCAGCGTCGAAGACAGGGGAAACTATGGCTACACCTTC

v_call: TRBV6-4
clone_size: -
d_call: -
j_call: TRBJ2-3
cdr3_aa: CASSDSLGTCCWTQYF
cdr3_nt: TGTGCCAGCAGTGACTCGCTGGGGACTTGCTGTTGGACGCAGTATTTT

v_call: TRBV7-2
clone_size: -
d_call: -
j_call: TRBJ1-1
cdr3_aa: CASSPRGVGNTEAFF
cdr3_nt: TGTGCCAGCAGCCCTAGAGGGGTGGGGAACACTGAAGCTTTCTTT

v_call: TRBV7-7
clone_size: -
d_call: -
j_call: TRBJ2-7
cdr3_aa: CASSPHMDYEQYF
cdr3_nt: TGTGCTAGCAGCCCCCACATGGACTACGAGCAGTACTTC

v_call: TRBV7-9
clone_size: -
d_call: -
j_call: TRBJ2-7
cdr3_aa: CASSSPLIGTNTYEQYF
cdr3_nt: TGTGCCAGCAGCTCCCCACTCATCGGGACAAATACCTACGAGCAGTACTTC

v_call: TRBV29-1
clone_size: few
d_call: -
j_call: TRBJ1-1
cdr3_aa: CSVEETYTEAFF
cdr3_nt: TGCAGCGTTGAGGAAACCTACACTGAAGCTTTCTTT

v_call: TRBV19
clone_size: few
d_call: -
j_call: TRBJ1-2
cdr3_aa: CASSIARQTGGYTF
cdr3_nt: TGTGCCAGTAGTATAGCCCGACAGACCGGTGGCTACACCTTC

v_call: TRBV5-1
clone_size: -
d_call: -
j_call: TRBJ2-3
cdr3_aa: CASSLTPTPLDTQYF
cdr3_nt: TGCGCCAGCAGCTTAACCCCCACCCCCCTCGATACGCAGTATTTT

v_call: TRBV5-1
clone_size: -
d_call: -
j_call: TRBJ2-2
cdr3_aa: CASSPGPPGDGELFF
cdr3_nt: TGCGCCAGCAGCCCGGGACCTCCGGGAGACGGGGAGCTGTTTTTT

v_call: TRBV2
clone_size: -
d_call: -
j_call: TRBJ1-1
cdr3_aa: CASSAGGTEAFF
cdr3_nt: TGTGCCAGCAGTGCTGGCGGGACTGAAGCTTTCTTT

v_call: TRBV29-1
clone_size: -
d_call: TRBD2
j_call: TRBJ2-1
cdr3_aa: CSGAGGPNEQFF
cdr3_nt: TGCAGCGGAGCGGGGGGCCCTAATGAGCAGTTCTTC

v_call: TRBV30
clone_size: once
d_call: TRBD2
j_call: TRBJ2-7
cdr3_aa: CAWSGFSGSLGRYYEQYF
cdr3_nt: TGTGCCTGGAGTGGATTTAGCGGGAGTTTGGGAAGATACTACGAGCAGTACTTC

v_call: TRBV5-1
clone_size: -
d_call: TRBD2
j_call: TRBJ2-7
cdr3_aa: CASSSGLAGGIAEQYF
cdr3_nt: TGCGCCAGCAGCTCCGGACTAGCGGGAGGTATAGCCGAGCAGTACTTC

v_call: TRBV5-4
clone_size: -
d_call: TRBD1
j_call: TRBJ2-5
cdr3_aa: CASSLPKGQGAETQYF
cdr3_nt: TGTGCCAGCAGCCTCCCTAAGGGACAGGGGGCCGAGACCCAGTACTTC

v_call: TRBV4-3
clone_size: -
d_call: -
j_call: TRBJ1-2
cdr3_aa: CASSQDRRGANYGYTF
cdr3_nt: TGCGCCAGCAGCCAAGATCGTAGAGGGGCTAACTATGGCTACACCTTC

v_call: TRBV7-8
clone_size: -
d_call: TRBD2
j_call: TRBJ2-7
cdr3_aa: CASSLVSGDAYEQYF
cdr3_nt: TGTGCCAGCAGCTTAGTTAGCGGGGACGCCTACGAGCAGTACTTC

v_call: TRBV28
clone_size: few
d_call: TRBD2
j_call: TRBJ2-1
cdr3_aa: CASSLGLEYTDEQFF
cdr3_nt: TGTGCCAGCAGCCTCGGACTAGAGTATACCGATGAGCAGTTCTTC

v_call: TRBV11-2
clone_size: -
d_call: -
j_call: TRBJ1-5
cdr3_aa: CASSEDRFNQPQHF
cdr3_nt: TGTGCCAGCAGCGAAGACCGTTTCAATCAGCCCCAGCATTTT

v_call: TRBV7-9
clone_size: -
d_call: -
j_call: TRBJ2-5
cdr3_aa: CASSLWQVRTQYF
cdr3_nt: TGTGCCAGCAGCTTATGGCAGGTGCGGACCCAGTACTTC

v_call: TRBV9
clone_size: -
d_call: -
j_call: TRBJ2-3
cdr3_aa: CASSITSTQDTQYF
cdr3_nt: TGTGCCAGCAGCATAACCTCGACACAGGATACGCAGTATTTT

v_call: TRBV5-1
clone_size: -
d_call: TRBD2
j_call: TRBJ2-1
cdr3_aa: CASTEAGGSYNEQFF
cdr3_nt: TGCGCCAGCACAGAGGCGGGAGGGTCCTACAATGAGCAGTTCTTC

v_call: TRBV5-4
clone_size: -
d_call: -
j_call: TRBJ1-5
cdr3_aa: CASSPDLGINQPQHF
cdr3_nt: TGTGCCAGCAGCCCGGACTTGGGGATCAATCAGCCCCAGCATTTT

v_call: TRBV19
clone_size: few
d_call: TRBD2
j_call: TRBJ2-1
cdr3_aa: CASSINRLAAHREQFF
cdr3_nt: TGTGCCAGTAGTATAAATCGGCTAGCGGCCCACAGGGAGCAGTTCTTC

v_call: TRBV27
clone_size: few
d_call: -
j_call: TRBJ2-7
cdr3_aa: CASSLSSSGEQYF
cdr3_nt: TGTGCCAGCAGTTTATCGTCAAGCGGCGAGCAGTACTTC

v_call: TRBV27
clone_size: -
d_call: -
j_call: TRBJ2-7
cdr3_aa: CATQPAGGAYEQYF
cdr3_nt: TGTGCCACCCAACCAGCAGGAGGCGCCTACGAGCAGTACTTC

v_call: TRBV7-9
clone_size: -
d_call: -
j_call: TRBJ1-2
cdr3_aa: CASSVIRLSSDYGYTF
cdr3_nt: TGTGCCAGCAGCGTTATCCGGCTGTCGTCTGACTATGGCTACACCTTC

v_call: TRBV27
clone_size: few
d_call: -
j_call: TRBJ1-2
cdr3_aa: CASSLRTGSFGYTF
cdr3_nt: TGTGCCAGCAGTTTGAGAACTGGGAGTTTTGGCTACACCTTC

v_call: TRBV5-1
clone_size: -
d_call: TRBD2
j_call: TRBJ2-3
cdr3_aa: CASSSGTTSGVQYF
cdr3_nt: TGCGCCAGCAGCTCGGGGACGACTAGCGGGGTTCAGTATTTT

v_call: TRBV30
clone_size: -
d_call: -
j_call: TRBJ1-3
cdr3_aa: CAWGGAGGNTIYF
cdr3_nt: TGTGCCTGGGGAGGTGCGGGTGGAAACACCATATATTTT

v_call: TRBV29-1
clone_size: -
d_call: TRBD1
j_call: TRBJ1-1
cdr3_aa: CSVAYRGGTEAFF
cdr3_nt: TGCAGCGTTGCCTACAGGGGCGGCACTGAAGCTTTCTTT

v_call: TRBV5-1
clone_size: -
d_call: TRBD2
j_call: TRBJ2-7
cdr3_aa: CASSLVGLAGARAYEQYF
cdr3_nt: TGCGCCAGCAGCTTGGTAGGACTAGCGGGAGCAAGGGCCTACGAGCAGTACTTC

v_call: TRBV15
clone_size: -
d_call: -
j_call: TRBJ2-7
cdr3_aa: CATSRDLVYEQYF
cdr3_nt: TGTGCCACCAGCAGAGATTTAGTCTACGAGCAGTACTTC

v_call: TRBV9
clone_size: -
d_call: TRBD1
j_call: TRBJ2-7
cdr3_aa: CASSVRDRTYEQYF
cdr3_nt: TGTGCCAGCAGCGTCCGGGACAGGACCTACGAGCAGTACTTC

v_call: TRBV5-4
clone_size: -
d_call: -
j_call: TRBJ1-2
cdr3_aa: CASSLGGVRPWDYGYTF
cdr3_nt: TGTGCCAGCAGCTTGGGGGGGGTAAGGCCATGGGACTATGGCTACACCTTC

v_call: TRBV11-3
clone_size: -
d_call: -
j_call: TRBJ1-1
cdr3_aa: CASSLERGTEAFF
cdr3_nt: TGTGCCAGCAGCTTAGAGCGGGGGACTGAAGCTTTCTTT

v_call: TRBV14
clone_size: -
d_call: -
j_call: TRBJ1-2
cdr3_aa: CASSQGWGNYGYTF
cdr3_nt: TGTGCCAGCAGCCAAGGATGGGGGAACTATGGCTACACCTTC

v_call: TRBV6-6
clone_size: -
d_call: -
j_call: TRBJ1-2
cdr3_aa: CASSYKAGAYGYTF
cdr3_nt: TGTGCCAGCAGTTACAAGGCAGGGGCCTATGGCTACACCTTC

v_call: TRBV9
clone_size: -
d_call: TRBD1
j_call: TRBJ1-6
cdr3_aa: CASSPRTGYNSPLHF
cdr3_nt: TGTGCCAGCAGCCCACGGACAGGTTATAATTCACCCCTCCACTTT